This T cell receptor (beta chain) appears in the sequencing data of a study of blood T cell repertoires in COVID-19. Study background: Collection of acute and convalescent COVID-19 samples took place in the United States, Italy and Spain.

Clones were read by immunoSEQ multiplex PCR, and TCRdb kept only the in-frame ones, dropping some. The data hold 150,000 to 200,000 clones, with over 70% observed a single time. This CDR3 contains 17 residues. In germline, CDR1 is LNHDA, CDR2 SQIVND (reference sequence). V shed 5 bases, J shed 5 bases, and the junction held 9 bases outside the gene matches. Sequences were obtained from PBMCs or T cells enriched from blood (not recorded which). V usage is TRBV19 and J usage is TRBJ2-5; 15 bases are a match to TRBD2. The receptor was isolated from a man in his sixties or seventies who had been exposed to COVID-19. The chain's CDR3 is CASSPRTSGGATETQYF. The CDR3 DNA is TGTGCCAGTAGTCCCAGGACTAGCGGGGGGGCCACGGAGACCCAGTACTTC.